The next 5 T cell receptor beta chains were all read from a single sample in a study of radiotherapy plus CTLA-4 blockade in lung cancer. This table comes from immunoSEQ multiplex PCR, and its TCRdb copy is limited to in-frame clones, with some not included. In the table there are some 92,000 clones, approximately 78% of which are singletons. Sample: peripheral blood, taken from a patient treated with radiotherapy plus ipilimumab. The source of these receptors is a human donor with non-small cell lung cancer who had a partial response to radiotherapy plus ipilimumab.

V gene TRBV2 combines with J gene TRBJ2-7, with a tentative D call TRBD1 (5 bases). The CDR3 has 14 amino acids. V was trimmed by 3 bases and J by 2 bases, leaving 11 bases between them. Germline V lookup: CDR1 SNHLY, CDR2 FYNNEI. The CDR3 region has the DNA TGTGCCAGCAGTGATCAGGGCGAACCCTACGAGCAGTACTTC. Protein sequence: CASSDQGEPYEQYF.

The DNA for the CDR3 is TGTGCCAGCAGTCGACAGGGGGGGGACCAGCCCCAGCATTTT. Amino acid sequence: CASSRQGGDQPQHF. The chain is built from TRBV2 and TRBJ1-5; 9 bases match TRBD1. V shed 5 bases and J 7 bases; nucleotides not matched to a gene: 6. Germline CDR1 reads SNHLY; CDR2 reads FYNNEI. This CDR3 spans 14 amino acids.

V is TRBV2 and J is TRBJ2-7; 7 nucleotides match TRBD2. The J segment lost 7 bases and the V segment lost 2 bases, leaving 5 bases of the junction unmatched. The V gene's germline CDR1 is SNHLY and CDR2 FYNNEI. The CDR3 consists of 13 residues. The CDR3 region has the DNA TGTGCCAGCAGTGAAACTAGCGAGGGAGAGCAGTACTTC. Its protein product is CASSETSEGEQYF.

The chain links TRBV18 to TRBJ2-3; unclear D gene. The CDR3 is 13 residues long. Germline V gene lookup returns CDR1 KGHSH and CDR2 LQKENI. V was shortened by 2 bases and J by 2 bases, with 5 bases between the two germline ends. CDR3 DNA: TGTGCCAGCTCACCAGCGATCACAGATACGCAGTATTTT. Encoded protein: CASSPAITDTQYF.

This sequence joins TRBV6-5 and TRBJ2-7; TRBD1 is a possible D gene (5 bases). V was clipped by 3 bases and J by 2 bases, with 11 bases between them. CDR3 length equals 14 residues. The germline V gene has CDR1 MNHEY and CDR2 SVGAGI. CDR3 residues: CASSYRSRAYEQYF. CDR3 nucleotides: TGTGCCAGCAGTTATAGGAGCAGGGCCTACGAGCAGTACTTC.